A single sample gave rise to the 22 T cell receptor beta chains below, sequenced in a study of PD-L1 blockade in urothelial cancer. Time point in this sample: pretreatment peripheral blood. The assay was immunoSEQ multiplex PCR, and TCRdb's table has in-frame clones only and misses some. Here the sample spans about 50,000 clones, around 72% being singletons. Sequencing was performed on PBMCs, taken around atezolizumab (anti-PD-L1) treatment. The receptors come from a man in his 70s with urothelial cancer.

This clone was found a few times. The chain carries TRBV4-2 and TRBJ2-3; tentatively, D is TRBD2 (6 bases). Between the trimmed V and J ends, which lost 1 base and 4 bases, there was a span of 12 bases. Germline V gene lookup returns CDR1 LGHNA and CDR2 YNFKEQ. The CDR3 is 15 residues long. In DNA form, the CDR3 reads TGTGCCAGCAGCCAAGTGACGGGAGTGGCAGATACGCAGTATTTT. Its translation: CASSQVTGVADTQYF.

CDR3: CASRSHGQSNQPQHF. The CDR3 nucleotides are TGTGCCAGCAGGTCCCACGGACAAAGCAATCAGCCCCAGCATTTT. V usage is TRBV6-5 and J usage is TRBJ1-5; a possible D gene is TRBD1 (5 bases). The length of the CDR3 is 15 residues. Per germline, CDR1 MNHEY and CDR2 SVGAGI. Between the trimmed V and J ends, which lost 6 bases and 1 base, there was a span of 13 bases.

In this sample, this clone turned up a few times. This chain joins TRBV2 and TRBJ2-1, with 8 bases identical to TRBD2. Losses at the gene ends were 6 bases for V and 3 bases for J; bases not matched to a gene: 4. CDR3 length equals 14 residues. Per germline, CDR1 SNHLY and CDR2 FYNNEI. Here the CDR3 reads CASRLAGLYNEQFF. The CDR3 DNA reads as TGTGCCAGCAGATTAGCGGGGCTCTACAATGAGCAGTTCTTC.

The chain links TRBV10-3 to TRBJ1-6, with 8 bases matching TRBD1. CDR1 is ENHRY, CDR2 SYGVKD, per germline. The CDR3 is 14 amino acids. J was trimmed by 5 bases and V by 5 bases; bases with no gene match: 2. CDR3 bases: TGTGCCATCAGTCAGGGGGCGGATAATTCACCCCTCCACTTT. Translated: CAISQGADNSPLHF.

The chain is built from TRBV7-2 and TRBJ2-4; a possible D gene is TRBD1 (6 bases). CDR1 is SGHTA and CDR2 is FQGNSA in the germline V gene. The CDR3 extends over 15 amino acids. Trimming cost V 5 bases and J 3 bases, with 14 bases left between them. DNA for the CDR3: TGTGCCAGCAGCCGAGGGGGTTTCGGCAAAAACATTCAGTACTTC. It codes for CASSRGGFGKNIQYF.

V and J are TRBV19 and TRBJ2-4; D perhaps matches TRBD1 (6 bases). V lost 5 bases, J lost 6 bases, and 17 bases lay in between. From germline, CDR1 is LNHDA and CDR2 SQIVND (reference sequence). This CDR3 is built from 15 residues. CDR3 amino acids: CASSQQDRLPNIQYF. CDR3 DNA sequence: TGTGCCAGTAGTCAACAGGACAGACTCCCAAACATTCAGTACTTC.

The V call is TRBV30, the J call TRBJ2-4; 10 nucleotides match TRBD1. V shed 0 bases and J 7 bases; nucleotides not matched to a gene: 3. The CDR3 loop spans 14 amino acids. The germline V gene encodes CDR1 GTSNPN and CDR2 SVGIG (reference sequence). As DNA, the CDR3 is TGTGCCTGGAGTGTAGACAGGGGGCGCAACATTCAGTACTTC. It is translated as CAWSVDRGRNIQYF.

The count of this clone is one. The chain employs TRBV7-9 and TRBJ2-5; TRBD2 agrees at 10 bases. With 4 bases clipped from V and 2 bases from J, the junction kept 7 bases outside the gene matches. This CDR3 is built from 16 residues. Germline CDR1 SEHNR, CDR2 FQNEAQ (reference sequence). CDR3 region: CASSSRPAGGQETQYF. CDR3 coding DNA: TGTGCCAGCAGCTCCCGCCCAGCGGGGGGGCAAGAGACCCAGTACTTC.

J is TRBJ1-3 and V is TRBV5-1, with D tentatively TRBD1 (6 bases). The length of the CDR3 is 14 residues. The V gene lost 4 bases and the J gene lost 16 bases, with 24 bases spanning the gap. Germline V gene lookup returns CDR1 SGHRS and CDR2 YFSETQ. Here the CDR3 reads CASSPTAGGREWYF. The CDR3 coding sequence is TGCGCCAGCAGCCCAACCGCCGGGGGGCGCGAGTGGTATTTT.

The chain employs TRBV30 and TRBJ2-5, with 8 bases matching TRBD2. After removal of 4 bases from V and 4 bases from J, the junction contained 5 bases not matched to a gene. The CDR3 has 13 amino acids. CDR1 GTSNPN and CDR2 SVGIG come from the germline V gene (reference sequence). The CDR3 here is CAWTFGLAETQYF. The CDR3, as DNA: TGTGCCTGGACTTTTGGACTAGCAGAGACCCAGTACTTC. Looking up the rest from reference TRBV30 and TRBJ2-5 gives the full variable domain: SQTIHQWPATLVQPVGSPLSLECTVEGTSNPNLYWYRQAAGRGLQLLFYSVGIGQISSEVPQNLSASRPQDRQFILSSKKLLLSDSGFYLCAWTFGLAETQYFGPGTRLLVL.

For the CDR3, the DNA is TGTGCCAGCAGCCCAGACTACGGGGGCTACGAGCAGTACTTC. Protein product: CASSPDYGGYEQYF. The V gene is TRBV11-2, the J gene TRBJ2-7, with a weak D call TRBD2 (6 bases). Trimming shortened V by 5 bases and J by 3 bases, and 14 bases separated the two germline ends. CDR1 SGHAT and CDR2 FQNNGV come from the germline V gene. The CDR3 spans 14 residues.

This chain links TRBV9 with TRBJ1-2; tentative D call: TRBD1 (6 bases). Germline CDR1 is SGDLS and CDR2 is YYNGEE. The V gene lost 6 bases and the J gene lost 5 bases, with 14 bases spanning the gap. The CDR3 covers 13 residues. CDR3 coding DNA: TGTGCCAGCACCAGGACAGAAACGTATGGCTACACCTTC. Translated: CASTRTETYGYTF.

V usage is TRBV12-5 and J usage is TRBJ1-2; D is undetermined. Germline assignment: CDR1 LGHNT and CDR2 FRNRAP. The V gene lost 2 bases and the J gene lost 2 bases, with 6 bases spanning the gap. The CDR3 has 13 residues. The DNA of the CDR3 is TGTGCTAGTGGTTTGCGGGAAAACTATGGCTACACCTTC. This encodes CASGLRENYGYTF. Full variable domain (outside the CDR3, taken from reference TRBV12-5 and TRBJ1-2): DARVTQTPRHKVTEMGQEVTMRCQPILGHNTVFWYRQTMMQGLELLAYFRNRAPLDDSGMPKDRFSAEMPDATLATLKIQPSEPRDSAVYFCASGLRENYGYTFGSGTRLTVV.

The CDR3 DNA is TGTGCCAGCACCTTGGCACGGGGTCGAGGCTACACCTTC. The encoded protein is CASTLARGRGYTF. This chain connects TRBV28 to TRBJ1-2; D not certain. V lost 7 bases, J lost 8 bases, and 17 bases lay in between. Germline V lookup: CDR1 MDHEN, CDR2 SYDVKM. The CDR3 is made up of 13 amino acids.

V and J are TRBV9 and TRBJ2-7; a possible D gene is TRBD1 (6 bases). V shed 0 bases and J shed 3 bases, with 13 bases lying between them. The germline CDR1 and CDR2 sequences are SGDLS and YYNGEE. The CDR3 has 15 amino acids. The CDR3 DNA follows: TGTGCCAGCAGCGTAGGGGCAGGGGTAATCTACGAGCAGTACTTC. Translation: CASSVGAGVIYEQYF.

The gene calls are TRBV7-9 and TRBJ2-5; 10 nucleotides line up with TRBD2. Germline trimming cut 3 bases from V and 0 bases from J; bases unmatched to any gene: 4. Germline V gives CDR1 SEHNR, CDR2 FQNEAQ (reference sequence). The CDR3 runs to 16 residues. The chain's CDR3 is CASSFLSGGNQETQYF. The CDR3 DNA is TGTGCCAGCAGCTTCCTTAGCGGGGGGAACCAAGAGACCCAGTACTTC. Complete variable domain (other parts from reference TRBV7-9 and TRBJ2-5): DTGVSQNPRHKITKRGQNVTFRCDPISEHNRLYWYRQTLGQGPEFLTYFQNEAQLEKSRLLSDRFSAERPKGSFSTLEIQRTEQGDSAMYLCASSFLSGGNQETQYFGPGTRLLVL.

For the CDR3, the DNA is TGTGCCAGCAGCGTAGAAGTGGGGACGACTAGCGGTTACAATGAGCAGTTCTTC. It translates to CASSVEVGTTSGYNEQFF. The V and J genes are TRBV9 and TRBJ2-1, with 9 bases that match TRBD2. CDR1 and CDR2 (germline): SGDLS, YYNGEE. This CDR3 comprises 18 residues. The V gene end was trimmed by 0 bases and the J gene end by 4 bases; junction bases not matched to a gene: 11. The full variable domain, in which reference TRBV9 and TRBJ2-1 provide the parts outside the CDR3, is DSGVTQTPKHLITATGQRVTLRCSPRSGDLSVYWYQQSLDQGLQFLIQYYNGEERAKGNILERFSAQQFPDLHSELNLSSLELGDSALYFCASSVEVGTTSGYNEQFFGPGTRLTVL.

The V call is TRBV5-1, the J call TRBJ2-3; D is possibly TRBD1 (5 bases). V was clipped by 2 bases and J by 0 bases, with 10 bases between them. This CDR3 region has 15 residues. The V gene's germline CDR1 is SGHRS and CDR2 YFSETQ. The CDR3 is CASSLTTGSTDTQYF. DNA of the CDR3: TGCGCCAGCAGCTTAACAACAGGTAGCACAGATACGCAGTATTTT.

The chain couples TRBV27 to TRBJ1-2, with D unclear. The germline CDR1 and CDR2 sequences are MNHEY and SMNVEV (reference sequence). The CDR3 sequence is 13 residues long. Trimming took off 3 bases at V and 4 bases at J, with 9 bases between the two ends. The CDR3 nucleotides read TGTGCCAGCAGTTTTGGGGAGTGCTATGGCTACACCTTC. This translates into CASSFGECYGYTF.

The chain is built from TRBV19 and TRBJ2-7; TRBD2 might be the D (6 bases). CDR3 length equals 15 residues. V was shortened by 6 bases and J by 0 bases, with 15 bases between the two germline ends. Germline lookup yields CDR1 LNHDA and CDR2 SQIVND (reference sequence). In DNA form, the CDR3 reads TGTGCCAGTAGGGGTGGGACTTCGAGCTCCTACGAGCAGTACTTC. Its translation: CASRGGTSSSYEQYF.

This clone occurred once. The V and J genes are TRBV28 and TRBJ1-2; the match to TRBD1 covers 9 bases. The CDR3 covers 15 residues. The V and J ends lost 7 bases and 2 bases, in that order; junction bases with no gene match: 8. The germline gives CDR1 MDHEN, CDR2 SYDVKM. In nucleotides, the CDR3 is TGTGCCAGCACCCCTGGACAGGGGCGGAACTATGGCTACACCTTC. As protein: CASTPGQGRNYGYTF.

The rearrangement links TRBV5-1 to TRBJ1-5, with TRBD1 identical over 8 bases. V shed 3 bases, J shed 9 bases, and the junction held 8 bases outside the gene matches. Germline V gene sequence: CDR1 SGHRS, CDR2 YFSETQ. The CDR3 loop spans 14 amino acids. CDR3 region: CASSSDREIVPQHF. The CDR3 DNA sequence: TGCGCCAGCAGCTCGGACAGGGAGATCGTGCCCCAGCATTTT.